This TCR beta chain was retrieved from a study of cytomegalovirus exposure and HLA in healthy donors. All donors participated as healthy donors of bone marrow. It was with 60 Vbeta and 13 Jbeta primers that the PCR ran. Some clones are missing from TCRdb's copy, which holds only in-frame ones; the method was immunoSEQ multiplex PCR. The repertoire holds roughly 180,000 clones, with almost 85% as singletons. The V and J ends lost 10 bases and 3 bases respectively, with 19 bases between them. Germline assignment: CDR1 SGHVS and CDR2 FQNEAQ. The CDR3 is 15 residues long. Source material: PBMCs. This chain connects TRBV7-8 to TRBJ2-1; a weak D match, TRBD1 (6 bases). The clonotype originates from a girl under 18 in good health and CMV-seropositive. The CDR3 reads CATMITGQRYNEQFF. The CDR3 DNA is TGTGCCACCATGATAACAGGGCAGCGCTACAATGAGCAGTTCTTC.